Included here is one T cell receptor (beta chain) sequence, with context. The antigen remains unidentified. In the PCR, 60 Vbeta and 13 Jbeta primers were used. The table came from immunoSEQ multiplex PCR; TCRdb's copy has only in-frame clones and leaves some out. The sample carries about 110,000 clones, less than 85% recorded once. The germline V gene has CDR1 SGHRS and CDR2 YFSETQ. The CDR3 runs 17 residues. Trimming removed 4 bases from V and 7 bases from J; junction bases left unmatched: 12. This sample was taken from a study of cytomegalovirus exposure and HLA in healthy donors. Study-level findings and limits: Listed as cytomegalovirus-associated were 164 TCR beta chains. Per a later analysis, HLA-associated TCR beta chains showed more clonal expansion than other, equally common TCR beta chains.

This clonotype originated in a man aged 25-45 years in good health and CMV-seropositive. Sequenced sample: PBMCs. J is TRBJ2-1 and V is TRBV5-1, with 12 nucleotides matching TRBD2. CDR3 loop: CASSATGGLAGGNEQFF. DNA for the CDR3: TGCGCCAGCAGCGCTACGGGAGGGCTAGCGGGGGGGAATGAGCAGTTCTTC.